This T cell receptor beta chain is drawn from a study of Tregs in tolerant kidney transplant recipients. Clones were read by immunoSEQ multiplex PCR, and TCRdb kept only the in-frame ones, dropping some. This table has under 80,000 clones, around 85% appearing once. V gave up 6 bases and J gave up 8 bases; unmatched junction bases: 17. This CDR3 region has 17 residues. Germline V gene lookup returns CDR1 LGHNT and CDR2 FRNRAP. Sequenced material: Tregs from blood, taken before the transplant. This sequence was found in a human donor who received a combined kidney and bone marrow transplant. The rearrangement links TRBV12-5 to TRBJ2-1; 9 bases map to TRBD1. CDR3 bases: TGTGCTAGTGGCCAGACCGGGACAGGGTCGTTTCTCCATGAGCAGTTCTTC. Protein product: CASGQTGTGSFLHEQFF.